The 24 T cell receptor beta chains given below trace back to one sample, sequenced in a study of cytomegalovirus exposure and HLA in healthy donors. 60 Vbeta and 13 Jbeta primers were used in PCR. Sequenced by immunoSEQ multiplex PCR; TCRdb stores in-frame clones only, minus some. The sample holds approximately 150,000 clones, about a tenth seen once. The source material was PBMCs. Receptor source: a male donor in good health and CMV-seronegative.

The chain combines TRBV9 with TRBJ1-2, with a weak D call TRBD1 (5 bases). The CDR3 is 12 residues long. Germline CDR1 SGDLS, CDR2 YYNGEE. The V end was cut by 8 bases, the J end by 2 bases, with 10 bases between. Here the CDR3 reads CASQGSNYGYTF. The CDR3 bases are TGTGCCAGTCAGGGTTCAAACTATGGCTACACCTTC.

This clone was detected a few times. The V and J genes are TRBV28 and TRBJ1-5, with 11 bases lining up with TRBD1. The ends lost 4 bases at V and 0 bases at J; junction bases unmatched: 5. CDR3 length: 17 residues. CDR1 is MDHEN, CDR2 SYDVKM, per germline. The CDR3 DNA follows: TGTGCCAGCAGTTGGGACAGGGGGGGAGGTAGCAATCAGCCCCAGCATTTT. This gives the protein CASSWDRGGGSNQPQHF.

The CDR3 nucleotides read TGTGCCAGCTCACTGGGCAGGGTTATAGAGACCCAGTACTTC. It specifies CASSLGRVIETQYF. The chain uses TRBV18 and TRBJ2-5; maybe TRBD1 (5 bases). CDR1 and CDR2 (germline): KGHSH, LQKENI. V was trimmed by 4 bases and J by 4 bases, leaving 13 bases between them. The CDR3 spans 14 residues.

This rearrangement joins TRBV25-1 to TRBJ2-7, with a weak D call TRBD1 (5 bases). The V end was cut by 7 bases, the J end by 4 bases, with 11 bases between. The CDR3 has 12 amino acids. From germline, CDR1 is MGHDK and CDR2 SYGVNS. This chain's CDR3 is CASTQRQYEQYF. For the CDR3, the DNA is TGTGCCAGCACTCAGAGACAGTACGAGCAGTACTTC.

The chain couples TRBV9 to TRBJ2-3; 7 positions match TRBD2. The ends lost 4 bases at V and 7 bases at J; junction bases unmatched: 6. Germline assignment: CDR1 SGDLS and CDR2 YYNGEE. The CDR3 length is 13 residues. This CDR3 reads CASSNRGGNTQYF. For the CDR3, the DNA is TGTGCCAGCAGCAATCGCGGGGGAAATACGCAGTATTTT.

The rearrangement uses TRBV4-3 and TRBJ1-1; no reliable D call. The CDR3 loop spans 18 amino acids. From germline, CDR1 is LGHNA and CDR2 YSLEER. V was trimmed by 4 bases and J by 5 bases, leaving 26 bases between them. The CDR3 DNA sequence: TGCGCCAGCAGCCTATTTTATTCGCTGACATCGAGAACGACTGAAGCTTTCTTT. This translates into CASSLFYSLTSRTTEAFF.

This clone was seen more than once but under ten times. The chain carries TRBV19 and TRBJ1-2; 7 nucleotides line up with TRBD1. This CDR3 contains 14 residues. The trim removed 7 bases at V and 4 bases at J, leaving 9 bases unmatched. The germline CDR1 and CDR2 sequences are LNHDA and SQIVND (reference sequence). The CDR3 bases are TGTGCCAGTATAAGAGGGGGCGCCGGCTATGGCTACACCTTC. It translates to CASIRGGAGYGYTF.

This chain connects TRBV4-3 to TRBJ2-1, with D tentatively TRBD2 (5 bases). Between the trimmed V and J ends, which lost 0 bases and 10 bases, there was a span of 10 bases. The CDR3 has 13 residues. Germline V gene sequence: CDR1 LGHNA, CDR2 YSLEER. The CDR3 DNA reads TGCGCCAGCAGCCAAGATCGGGGTGAGGAGCAGTTCTTC. It is translated as CASSQDRGEEQFF.

The chain links TRBV7-6 to TRBJ2-1; TRBD2 matches at 9 bases. V was pared by 3 bases and J by 0 bases, with 18 bases of the junction left unmatched. There are 21 residues in the CDR3. The germline V gene has CDR1 SGHVS and CDR2 FNYEAQ. The CDR3 here is CASSFPEKLAGAPSSYNEQFF. CDR3 coding DNA: TGTGCCAGCAGCTTCCCCGAAAAATTAGCGGGAGCCCCGAGCTCCTACAATGAGCAGTTCTTC.

This chain links TRBV4-2 with TRBJ1-4, with 9 bases matching TRBD1. Losses at the gene ends were 1 base for V and 5 bases for J; bases not matched to a gene: 2. The CDR3 has 15 residues. The germline CDR1 and CDR2 sequences are LGHNA and YNFKEQ. Here the CDR3 DNA reads TGTGCCAGCAGCCAAGGACAGGGGGAGAATGAAAAACTGTTTTTT. This translates into CASSQGQGENEKLFF.

This clone came up a few times. The rearrangement uses TRBV6-1 and TRBJ2-1; weak D call: TRBD2 (5 bases). Germline CDR1 reads MNHNS; CDR2 reads SASEGT. The germline V and J ends were trimmed by 2 bases and 4 bases, with 9 bases remaining between them. This CDR3 comprises 14 residues. This CDR3 is CASSEPGSYNEQFF. In DNA form, the CDR3 reads TGTGCCAGCAGTGAACCTGGGAGTTACAATGAGCAGTTCTTC.

The genes are TRBV5-1 and TRBJ2-2, with a weak D call TRBD1 (6 bases). Trimming pared 3 bases from V and 5 bases from J, leaving 14 bases between. CDR3 length: 15 amino acids. The germline V gene encodes CDR1 SGHRS and CDR2 YFSETQ. CDR3 protein: CASSSRQGWTGELFF. CDR3 DNA: TGCGCCAGCAGCTCCCGGCAGGGGTGGACCGGGGAGCTGTTTTTT. Complete variable domain (other parts from reference TRBV5-1 and TRBJ2-2): KAGVTQTPRYLIKTRGQQVTLSCSPISGHRSVSWYQQTPGQGLQFLFEYFSETQRNKGNFPGRFSGRQFSNSRSEMNVSTLELGDSALYLCASSSRQGWTGELFFGEGSRLTVL.

The J gene is TRBJ1-5, the V gene TRBV19; TRBD1 agrees at 8 bases. With V trimmed by 7 bases and J by 1 base, 6 bases remained unmatched. The length of the CDR3 is 15 residues. CDR1 is LNHDA, CDR2 SQIVND, per germline (reference sequence). CDR3 nucleotides: TGTGCCAGTACCGCGTGGACAGGGAGCAATCAGCCCCAGCATTTT. Amino acids: CASTAWTGSNQPQHF.

This clone turned up a few times. The same CDR3 is also encoded by other DNA sequences in this sample. The chain recombines TRBV28 with TRBJ1-2; D perhaps matches TRBD1 (6 bases). Germline V CDR1 and CDR2: MDHEN, SYDVKM. This CDR3 region has 14 residues. The V end lost 4 bases, the J end lost 2 bases, and 11 bases lay between the germline ends. CDR3 residues: CASSSGTSNYGYTF. The CDR3 DNA reads TGTGCCAGCAGTTCCGGGACATCGAACTATGGCTACACCTTC.

The rearrangement links TRBV7-3 to TRBJ2-1; no clear D. Trimming pared 8 bases from V and 0 bases from J, leaving 14 bases between. CDR1 is SGHTA, CDR2 FQGTGA, per germline. The CDR3 has 15 residues. CDR3 in amino acids: CASPWAPSSYNEQFF. For the CDR3, the DNA is TGTGCCAGCCCCTGGGCGCCGAGCTCCTACAATGAGCAGTTCTTC.

With regard to this clone: The sample has other DNA sequences that encode this CDR3 too. The J gene is TRBJ2-3, the V gene TRBV6-5; 8 bases are a match to TRBD1. CDR3 length equals 14 residues. Germline V gives CDR1 MNHEY, CDR2 SVGAGI. The V segment lost 5 bases and the J segment 6 bases; nucleotides outside the gene matches: 7. CDR3 protein: CASSINTGGDTQYF. Here the CDR3 DNA reads TGTGCCAGCAGTATAAATACAGGGGGTGATACGCAGTATTTT.

The table lists this clone with a few counts. The rearrangement links TRBV7-2 to TRBJ1-4; 8 nucleotides align to TRBD1. Germline loops: CDR1 SGHTA, CDR2 FQGNSA. The length of the CDR3 is 17 residues. J gave up 7 bases and V 4 bases, and 14 bases lay outside the gene matches. The CDR3 is CASSSRQGWTGTEKLFF. Written as DNA, the CDR3 is TGTGCCAGCAGCTCGCGACAGGGGTGGACGGGTACTGAAAAACTGTTTTTT.

This chain uses TRBV6-1 with TRBJ1-1, with D possibly being TRBD1 (5 bases). The length of the CDR3 is 14 residues. Germline values: CDR1 MNHNS, CDR2 SASEGT. Trimming took off 10 bases at V and 3 bases at J, with 18 bases between the two ends. DNA for the CDR3: TGTGCCATTCTCCTATGGCCGGGGGACACTGAAGCTTTCTTT. Translation gives CAILLWPGDTEAFF.

In the case of this clone: One junction end does not reproduce the germline sequence, and a read error may be involved. The CDR3 protein is CASSDSGTGNTDTQYF. DNA for the CDR3: TGTGCCAGCAGTGACTCCGGGACAGGTAACACAGATACGCAGTATTTT. V usage is TRBV6-6 and J usage is TRBJ2-3; 8 bases line up with TRBD1. This CDR3 spans 16 amino acids. The germline V gene has CDR1 MNHNY and CDR2 SVGAGI (reference sequence).

This clone has a handful of counts. The chain combines TRBV6-1 with TRBJ1-3; tentatively, D is TRBD1 (5 bases). The germline gives CDR1 MNHNS, CDR2 SASEGT. Trimming removed 1 base at V and 0 bases at J, with 16 bases between. CDR3 length equals 18 residues. CDR3: CASSEVGEGRRSGNTIYF. CDR3 nucleotide sequence: TGTGCCAGCAGTGAAGTGGGGGAGGGACGGCGCTCTGGAAACACCATATATTTT.

The table lists this clone with a few counts. This chain links TRBV9 with TRBJ2-1; 7 positions match TRBD2. Trimming removed 4 bases from V and 5 bases from J; junction bases left unmatched: 9. In germline, CDR1 is SGDLS, CDR2 YYNGEE. This CDR3 has 15 residues. The CDR3 nucleotides are TGTGCCAGCAGCTTGTGGGGGGGAGAGAACAATGAGCAGTTCTTC. Amino acid sequence: CASSLWGGENNEQFF.

This clone showed up just a few times. This chain joins TRBV28 and TRBJ1-1; 8 bases are shared with TRBD1. Germline loops: CDR1 MDHEN, CDR2 SYDVKM. With 6 bases clipped from V and 6 bases from J, the junction kept 3 bases outside the gene matches. The CDR3 runs to 12 residues. The CDR3 DNA is TGTGCCAGCAGGGCAGGGGGCTCTGAAGCTTTCTTT. This sequence encodes CASRAGGSEAFF.

This clone was seen only a few times. The chain couples TRBV6-4 to TRBJ1-5; D gene unclear. The V and J ends lost 6 bases and 0 bases respectively, with 12 bases between them. The CDR3 sequence is 15 residues long. Per the germline V gene, CDR1 is MRHNA and CDR2 is SNTAGT. The CDR3 is CASRADWDSNQPQHF. The CDR3 DNA follows: TGTGCCAGCAGGGCGGACTGGGATAGCAATCAGCCCCAGCATTTT.

This clone was seen more than once but under ten times. V and J are TRBV2 and TRBJ1-4; D is ambiguous. The CDR3 consists of 14 residues. Deletions cut 5 bases from V and 5 bases from J, with 12 bases between. The germline V gene has CDR1 SNHLY and CDR2 FYNNEI. For the CDR3, the DNA is TGTGCCAGCAGTCTCCCCGGTTGGAATGAAAAACTGTTTTTT. As protein: CASSLPGWNEKLFF.